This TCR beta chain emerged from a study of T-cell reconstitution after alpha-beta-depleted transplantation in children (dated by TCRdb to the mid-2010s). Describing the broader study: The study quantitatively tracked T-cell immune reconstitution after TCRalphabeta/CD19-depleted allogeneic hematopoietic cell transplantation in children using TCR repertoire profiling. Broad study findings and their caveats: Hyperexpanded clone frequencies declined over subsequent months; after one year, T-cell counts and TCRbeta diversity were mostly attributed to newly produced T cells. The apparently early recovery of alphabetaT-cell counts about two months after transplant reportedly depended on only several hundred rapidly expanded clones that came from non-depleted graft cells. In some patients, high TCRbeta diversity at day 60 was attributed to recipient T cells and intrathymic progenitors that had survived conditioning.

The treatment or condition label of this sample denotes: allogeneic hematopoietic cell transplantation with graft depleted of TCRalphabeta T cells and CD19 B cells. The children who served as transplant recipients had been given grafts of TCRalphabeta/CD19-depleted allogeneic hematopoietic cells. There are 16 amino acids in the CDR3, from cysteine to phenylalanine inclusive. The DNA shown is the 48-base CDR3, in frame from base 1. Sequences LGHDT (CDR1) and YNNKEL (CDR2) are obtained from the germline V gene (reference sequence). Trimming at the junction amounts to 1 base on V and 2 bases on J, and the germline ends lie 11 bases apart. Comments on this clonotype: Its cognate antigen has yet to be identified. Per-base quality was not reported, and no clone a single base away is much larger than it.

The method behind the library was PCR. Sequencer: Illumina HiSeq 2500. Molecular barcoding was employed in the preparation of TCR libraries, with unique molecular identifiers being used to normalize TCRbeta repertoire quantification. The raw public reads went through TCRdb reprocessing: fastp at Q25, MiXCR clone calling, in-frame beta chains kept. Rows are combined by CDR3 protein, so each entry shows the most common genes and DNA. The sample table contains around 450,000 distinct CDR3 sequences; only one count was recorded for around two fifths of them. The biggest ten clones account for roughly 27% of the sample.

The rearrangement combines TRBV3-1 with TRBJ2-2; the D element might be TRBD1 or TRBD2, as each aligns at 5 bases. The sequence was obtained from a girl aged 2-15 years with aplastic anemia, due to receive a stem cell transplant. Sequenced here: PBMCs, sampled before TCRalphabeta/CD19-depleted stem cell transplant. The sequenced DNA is TGTGCCAGCAGCCAAGCCGGGACCACAAACACCGGGGAGCTGTTTTTT. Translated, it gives CASSQAGTTNTGELFF.